The source of this T cell receptor beta chain is a study of blood T cell repertoires in COVID-19. Study at large: Spain, Italy and the United States supplied samples that represented acute and convalescent COVID-19. Sample material is recorded as cDNA or gDNA derived from T cells, B-cell-depleted T cells, or PBMCs.

Seattle's cohort entered during active infection and was followed longitudinally. CDR1 and CDR2 from the germline V gene are SQVTM and ANQGSEA. Trimming cost V 6 bases and J 6 bases; bases outside gene matches: 6. CDR3 length equals 13 residues. Assay used: immunoSEQ multiplex PCR; TCRdb lists only in-frame clones, some missing. The sample includes approximately 290,000 clones, approximately 89% seen only once; the top ten take 2.2%. The specimen was peripheral blood. The TCR comes from a woman in her 30s with COVID-19, enrolled during active disease. The rearrangement uses TRBV29-1 and TRBJ1-1; 11 bases fit TRBD1. CDR3 DNA sequence: TGCAGCGTCGACGGACAGGGGGCGTCTGAAGCTTTCTTT. It yields the protein CSVDGQGASEAFF.